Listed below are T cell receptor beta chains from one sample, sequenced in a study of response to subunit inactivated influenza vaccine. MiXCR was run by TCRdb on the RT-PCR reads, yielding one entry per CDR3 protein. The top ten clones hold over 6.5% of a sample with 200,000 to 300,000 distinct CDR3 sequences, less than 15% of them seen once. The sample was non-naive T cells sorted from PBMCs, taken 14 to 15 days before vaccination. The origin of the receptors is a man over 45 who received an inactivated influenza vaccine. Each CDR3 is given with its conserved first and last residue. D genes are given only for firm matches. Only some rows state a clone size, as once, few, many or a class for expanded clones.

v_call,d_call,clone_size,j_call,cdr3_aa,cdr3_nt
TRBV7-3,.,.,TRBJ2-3,CASSSRGYATDTQYF,TGTGCCAGCAGCTCACGTGGGTACGCCACAGATACGCAGTATTTT
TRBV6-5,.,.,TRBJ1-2,CASSYSPELYGYTF,TGTGCCAGCAGTTACTCTCCGGAACTGTATGGCTACACCTTC
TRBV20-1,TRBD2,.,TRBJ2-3,CSARPPSGRVRDTQYF,TGCAGTGCTAGACCTCCTAGCGGGAGGGTTCGAGATACGCAGTATTTT
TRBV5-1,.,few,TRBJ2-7,CASSLGTLYEQYF,TGCGCCAGCAGCTTGGGGACGTTGTACGAGCAGTACTTC
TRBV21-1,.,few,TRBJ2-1,CASHSHPVREQFF,TGTGCCAGTCACTCCCACCCCGTGAGGGAGCAGTTCTTC
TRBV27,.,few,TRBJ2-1,CASAGGRNSYNEQFF,TGTGCCAGCGCCGGGGGACGGAACTCCTACAATGAGCAGTTCTTC
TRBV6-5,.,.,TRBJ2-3,CASCKGTDTQYF,TGTGCCAGCTGTAAGGGCACAGATACGCAGTATTTT
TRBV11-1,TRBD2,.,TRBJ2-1,CASSLGLMGLATINEQFF,TGTGCCAGCAGCTTAGGTTTAATGGGACTAGCGACGATTAATGAGCAGTTCTTC
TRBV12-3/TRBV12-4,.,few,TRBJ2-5,CASSFQDIGGKTQYF,TGTGCCAGCAGTTTCCAGGACATAGGGGGGAAGACCCAGTACTTC
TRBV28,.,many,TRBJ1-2,CASSLMDGTTSNYGYTF,TGTGCCAGCAGTTTAATGGATGGGACAACCTCGAACTATGGCTACACCTTC
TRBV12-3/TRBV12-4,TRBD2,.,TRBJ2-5,CASSWLAGGGQETQYF,TGTGCCAGCAGTTGGCTAGCGGGAGGGGGCCAAGAGACCCAGTACTTC
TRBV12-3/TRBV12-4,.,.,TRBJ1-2,CASSPDGSANYGYTF,TGTGCCAGCAGCCCGGACGGATCAGCTAACTATGGCTACACCTTC
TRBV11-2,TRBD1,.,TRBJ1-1,CASSFFMITGQHMNTEAFF,TGTGCCAGCAGCTTTTTCATGATTACGGGACAGCACATGAACACTGAAGCTTTCTTT
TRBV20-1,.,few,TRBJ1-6,CSAEQLPNSPLHF,TGCAGTGCGGAGCAGCTTCCTAATTCACCCCTCCACTTT
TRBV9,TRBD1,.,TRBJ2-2,CASSLRQGRNTGELFF,TGTGCCAGCAGCCTACGACAGGGCCGAAACACCGGGGAGCTGTTTTTT
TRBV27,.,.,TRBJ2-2,CASSEAEYTGELFF,TGTGCCAGCAGTGAAGCGGAATACACCGGGGAGCTGTTTTTT
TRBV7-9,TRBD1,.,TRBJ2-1,CASSWDRDEQFF,TGTGCCAGCAGCTGGGACAGAGACGAGCAGTTCTTC
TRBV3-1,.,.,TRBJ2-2,CASSQVRGFNTGELFF,TGTGCCAGCAGCCAAGTGCGGGGCTTTAACACCGGGGAGCTGTTTTTT
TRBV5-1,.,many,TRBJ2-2,CASRPGGTNTGELFF,TGCGCCAGCAGACCTGGGGGTACCAACACCGGGGAGCTGTTTTTT
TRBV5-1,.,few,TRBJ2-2,CASSPRDTGELFF,TGCGCCAGCAGCCCTAGGGACACCGGGGAGCTGTTTTTT